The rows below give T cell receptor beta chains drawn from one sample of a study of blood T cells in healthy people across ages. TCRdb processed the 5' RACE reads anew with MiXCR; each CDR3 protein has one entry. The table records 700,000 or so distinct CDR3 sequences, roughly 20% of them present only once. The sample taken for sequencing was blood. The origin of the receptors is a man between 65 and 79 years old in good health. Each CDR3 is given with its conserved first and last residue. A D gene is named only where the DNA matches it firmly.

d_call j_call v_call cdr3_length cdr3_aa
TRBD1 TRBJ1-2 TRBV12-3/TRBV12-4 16 CASSLIPRDSNYGYTF
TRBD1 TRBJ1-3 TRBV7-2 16 CASSLAGQGAGNTIYF
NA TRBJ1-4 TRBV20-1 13 CSARDSANEKLFF
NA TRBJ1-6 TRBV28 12 CASSRTISPLHF
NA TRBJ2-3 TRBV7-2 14 CASSLAQGTNTQYF
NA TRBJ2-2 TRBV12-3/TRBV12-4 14 CASSRPTSLGELFF
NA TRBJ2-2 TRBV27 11 CAIVLGGELFF
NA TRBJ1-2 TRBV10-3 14 CAISESATSYGYTF
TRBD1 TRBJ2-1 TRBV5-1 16 CASSLGRTGAYNEQFF
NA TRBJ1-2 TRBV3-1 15 CASSRRSREDYGYTF